This T cell receptor beta chain emerged from a study of circulating CD8 cells and anti-PD-1 response in melanoma. Across the study: Anti-PD-1 was first-line therapy for seven of 13 patients. Non-responders showed stable or progressive disease; responders showed complete or partial response.

Using 15 ng of total RNA, TCR libraries were made with the QIAseq Immune Repertoire TCR panel. One entry per CDR3 protein results from TCRdb running MiXCR on the reads. The profile shows a few hundred distinct CDR3 sequences, approximately 15% of them singletons. As for this clonotype: Its antigen is currently unknown.

Sorting of live CD3+CD8+TCRalphabeta+ cells by PD-1 and/or TIGIT gave four subsets. General study findings and limits: Previously treated and treatment-naive patients were pooled together. Under 8% of TRB clonotypes were shared between subsets at M1.

Losses at the gene ends were 4 bases for V and 2 bases for J; bases not matched to a gene: 1. Germline loops: CDR1 LNHDA, CDR2 SQIVND (reference sequence). This CDR3 comprises 14 residues. The sequence was obtained from a human donor with melanoma. The donor label of this sample is uncertain. Some clones in this sample may be carry-over from other donors' samples. The input for sequencing was CD8+ T cells from PBMCs, taken at baseline or after one month of anti-PD-1 therapy (not recorded which). The chain uses TRBV19 and TRBJ2-7; the match to TRBD2 covers 11 bases. The CDR3 is CASSTSGRTYEQYF. The CDR3, as DNA: TGTGCCAGTAGTACTAGCGGGAGGACCTACGAGCAGTACTTC.